These 32 T cell receptor beta chains were sequenced from one sample in a study of blood T cell repertoires in COVID-19. Sequenced by immunoSEQ multiplex PCR; TCRdb stores in-frame clones only, minus some. The table includes more than 200,000 clones, approximately 86% detected once. The sequenced material came from peripheral blood. All receptors come from an older woman with COVID-19, enrolled during active disease.

V gene TRBV28 combines with J gene TRBJ2-1, with TRBD2 as a possible D gene (6 bases). The CDR3 has 14 amino acids. Germline CDR1 and CDR2: MDHEN and SYDVKM. Trimming left V 7 bases short and J 2 bases short, with 12 bases between. CDR3 bases: TGTGCCAGCACCGCCTCGGGGGCCTACAATGAGCAGTTCTTC. It encodes CASTASGAYNEQFF.

The chain combines TRBV20-1 with TRBJ2-5; TRBD2 aligns across 7 bases. This CDR3 is 10 amino acids long. J was trimmed by 14 bases and V by 0 bases; bases with no gene match: 3. Germline V CDR1 and CDR2: DFQATT, SNEGSKA (reference sequence). The CDR3 bases are TGCAGTGCTAGAGAGGGGGGGGGATACTTC. Its protein product is CSAREGGGYF.

The chain employs TRBV11-3 and TRBJ2-2; TRBD2 aligns across 9 bases. The CDR3 consists of 15 residues. Germline-derived CDR1 and CDR2 are SGHNT and YENEEA. Trimming took 3 bases from V and 7 from J; bases not matched to a gene: 6. This chain's CDR3 is CASSLAGGQGGELFF. The CDR3 DNA reads as TGTGCCAGCAGCTTGGCGGGGGGGCAAGGCGGGGAGCTGTTTTTT.

The rearrangement links TRBV19 to TRBJ1-2, with D possibly TRBD1 on 5 matching bases. This CDR3 has 18 residues. In germline, CDR1 is LNHDA, CDR2 SQIVND (reference sequence). V was shortened by 3 bases and J by 3 bases, with 23 bases between the two germline ends. The CDR3 bases are TGTGCCAGTAGTATGGCCCCCGGGGGGGATGAGTTCCACTATGGCTACACCTTC. It codes for CASSMAPGGDEFHYGYTF.

The J gene is TRBJ2-5, the V gene TRBV14; the match to TRBD1 covers 10 bases. Looked up from germline, CDR1 is SGHDN and CDR2 is FVKESK. J lost 3 bases, V lost 4 bases, and 5 bases had no gene match. The CDR3 is 15 residues long. The CDR3: CASSLRTGGKETQYF. The CDR3 region has the DNA TGTGCCAGCAGCCTGAGGACAGGGGGAAAAGAGACCCAGTACTTC.

Only one count was recorded for this clone. V is TRBV7-9 and J is TRBJ2-2; tentative D call: TRBD2 (6 bases). With 5 bases removed from V and 1 base from J, the gap between germline ends came to 17 bases. There are 17 residues in the CDR3. CDR1 and CDR2 (germline): SEHNR, FQNEAQ (reference sequence). The chain's CDR3 is CASSRTTGTGNTGELFF. CDR3 nucleotide sequence: TGTGCCAGCAGCCGAACGACCGGGACTGGGAACACCGGGGAGCTGTTTTTT.

This chain uses TRBV19 with TRBJ2-7, with 9 bases that match TRBD2. The germline CDR1 and CDR2 sequences are LNHDA and SQIVND (reference sequence). The V segment lost 4 bases and the J segment 2 bases; nucleotides outside the gene matches: 6. This CDR3 region has 15 residues. CDR3 protein: CASSTSSGATYEQYF. The CDR3 coding sequence is TGTGCCAGTAGTACATCTAGCGGGGCGACCTACGAGCAGTACTTC.

The V and J genes are TRBV21-1 and TRBJ1-6. TRBV21-1 is a listed pseudogene. CDR3 size: 18 residues. The CDR3 spells CASSKEREISSYNSPLHF. CDR3 in DNA: TGTGCCAGCAGCAAAGAAAGAGAGATTAGCTCCTATAATTCACCCCTCCACTTT.

The sample holds one count of this clone. V and J are TRBV27 and TRBJ1-1; the match to TRBD1 covers 8 bases. This CDR3 contains 14 residues. Unmatched junction bases numbered 3, after V lost 5 bases and J lost 1 base. Per the germline V gene, CDR1 is MNHEY and CDR2 is SMNVEV (reference sequence). The CDR3 bases are TGTGCCAGCAGTCCACAGGGGGAGAACACTGAAGCTTTCTTT. Translated, it gives CASSPQGENTEAFF.

V is TRBV7-3 and J is TRBJ2-3; D might be TRBD2 (6 bases). V was trimmed by 8 bases and J by 2 bases, leaving 14 bases between them. The CDR3 is 14 residues long. Germline CDR1 reads SGHTA; CDR2 reads FQGTGA. Written as DNA, the CDR3 is TGTGCCAGCGGCCCAGCGGACTACACAGATACGCAGTATTTT. Its translation: CASGPADYTDTQYF.

The rearrangement uses TRBV28 and TRBJ1-6; TRBD1 is a possible D gene (5 bases). Deletions cut 5 bases from V and 8 bases from J, with 13 bases between. This CDR3 is 14 amino acids long. Looked up from germline, CDR1 is MDHEN and CDR2 is SYDVKM. CDR3 nucleotide sequence: TGTGCCAGCAGTCCCCAGACAGATTATTCACCCCTCCACTTT. It is translated as CASSPQTDYSPLHF.

The CDR3 DNA is TGTGCCAGCGCCTTAGGTTGGCAGGGATTCTCTGGGGCCAACGTCCTGACTTTC. This encodes CASALGWQGFSGANVLTF. This chain joins TRBV27 and TRBJ2-6, with D tentatively TRBD1 (5 bases). V lost 8 bases, J lost 0 bases, and 20 bases lay in between. CDR1 and CDR2 from the germline V gene are MNHEY and SMNVEV (reference sequence). The CDR3 is 18 amino acids.

The genes are TRBV9 and TRBJ1-6, with D unresolved. The germline gives CDR1 SGDLS, CDR2 YYNGEE. The CDR3 spans 13 residues. Trimming took off 0 bases at V and 8 bases at J, with 6 bases between the two ends. CDR3 loop: CASSVAPDSPLHF. CDR3 sequence (DNA): TGTGCCAGCAGCGTAGCCCCCGATTCACCCCTCCACTTT.

This CDR3 reads CASSFIRGEKLFF. CDR3 in DNA: TGTGCCAGCAGCTTCATCCGAGGGGAAAAACTGTTTTTT. V and J are TRBV7-2 and TRBJ1-4; D is unresolved. The CDR3 consists of 13 residues. In germline, CDR1 is SGHTA, CDR2 FQGNSA. The V end was cut by 3 bases, the J end by 8 bases, with 10 bases between. The entire variable domain, with the rest obtained from reference TRBV7-2 and TRBJ1-4, is as follows: GAGVSQSPSNKVTEKGKDVELRCDPISGHTALYWYRQSLGQGLEFLIYFQGNSAPDKSGLPSDRFSAERTGGSVSTLTIQRTQQEDSAVYLCASSFIRGEKLFFGSGTQLSVL.

The rearrangement uses TRBV6-2 or TRBV6-3 and TRBJ2-5; D may be TRBD1 (6 bases). V was cut by 6 bases and J by 5 bases, with 13 bases left in between. CDR3 size: 13 residues. Looked up from germline, CDR1 is MNHEY and CDR2 is SVGEGT. CDR3 residues: CASSPTGPETQYF. The CDR3 DNA reads TGTGCCAGCAGCCCAACAGGGCCCGAGACCCAGTACTTC.

The J gene is TRBJ2-1, the V gene TRBV11-2; no definite D call. Trimming stripped 5 bases from V and 7 bases from J, with 15 bases between. From germline, CDR1 is SGHAT and CDR2 FQNNGV. This CDR3 has 14 residues. The CDR3 reads CASSVGRLENEQFF. CDR3 bases: TGTGCCAGCAGCGTTGGTCGTCTGGAGAATGAGCAGTTCTTC. Full variable domain (rest looked up from reference TRBV11-2 and TRBJ2-1): EAGVAQSPRYKIIEKRQSVAFWCNPISGHATLYWYQQILGQGPKLLIQFQNNGVVDDSQLPKDRFSAERLKGVDSTLKIQPAKLEDSAVYLCASSVGRLENEQFFGPGTRLTVL.

This sequence joins TRBV19 and TRBJ2-4, with TRBD2 identical over 11 bases. The length of the CDR3 is 15 residues. CDR1 is LNHDA, CDR2 SQIVND, per germline (reference sequence). J lost 4 bases, V lost 6 bases, and 5 bases had no gene match. The CDR3: CASSGRTSGKNIQYF. In DNA form, the CDR3 reads TGTGCCAGTAGCGGAAGGACTAGCGGGAAAAACATTCAGTACTTC.

The rearrangement links TRBV5-4 to TRBJ2-3; 12 nucleotides align to TRBD1. With V trimmed by 4 bases and J by 2 bases, 8 bases remained unmatched. CDR1 and CDR2 (germline): SGHNT, YYREEE (reference sequence). This CDR3 is built from 17 residues. The CDR3 is CASSARDRGLSTDTQYF. As DNA, the CDR3 is TGTGCCAGCAGCGCAAGGGACAGGGGGCTTTCCACAGATACGCAGTATTTT.

The chain uses TRBV19 and TRBJ2-1; 8 bases align to TRBD2. The CDR3 has 16 amino acids. CDR1 and CDR2 (germline): LNHDA, SQIVND (reference sequence). The trim removed 4 bases at V and 9 bases at J, leaving 14 bases unmatched. CDR3 protein: CASSTTPGLGQVEQFF. The CDR3 DNA sequence: TGTGCCAGTAGTACCACTCCGGGACTAGGTCAGGTTGAGCAGTTCTTC. Supplemented by reference TRBV19 and TRBJ2-1, the full variable domain reads DGGITQSPKYLFRKEGQNVTLSCEQNLNHDAMYWYRQDPGQGLRLIYYSQIVNDFQKGDIAEGYSVSREKKESFPLTVTSAQKNPTAFYLCASSTTPGLGQVEQFFGPGTRLTVL.

The chain uses TRBV19 and TRBJ1-2, with TRBD1 as a possible D gene (6 bases). The ends were cut back, 9 bases at V and 1 base at J, with 9 bases in the middle. Germline CDR1 reads LNHDA; CDR2 reads SQIVND (reference sequence). The CDR3 extends over 12 amino acids. The CDR3 nucleotides are TGTGCCAGCAGGGGAATTAACTATGGCTACACCTTC. Translating it yields CASRGINYGYTF.

The gene calls are TRBV7-2 and TRBJ1-4, with 7 bases fitting TRBD1. V shed 1 base and J 5 bases; nucleotides not matched to a gene: 10. The length of the CDR3 is 17 residues. CDR1 is SGHTA, CDR2 FQGNSA, per germline. As DNA, the CDR3 is TGTGCCAGCAGCTTAGGTAACAGGGGAAGATCCAATGAAAAACTGTTTTTT. Translating it yields CASSLGNRGRSNEKLFF.

The V gene is TRBV27, the J gene TRBJ2-1; TRBD2 agrees at 8 bases. The CDR3 consists of 15 residues. From germline, CDR1 is MNHEY and CDR2 SMNVEV (reference sequence). With 6 bases clipped from V and 4 bases from J, the junction kept 8 bases outside the gene matches. CDR3 amino acids: CASRPGLAGYNEQFF. CDR3 sequence (DNA): TGTGCCAGCAGACCCGGACTAGCCGGGTACAATGAGCAGTTCTTC.

The chain has TRBV18 and TRBJ2-7; no reliable D call. There are 13 residues in the CDR3. Trimming took off 3 bases at V and 1 base at J, with 7 bases between the two ends. Germline V lookup: CDR1 KGHSH, CDR2 LQKENI. The CDR3 bases are TGTGCCAGCTCACCCGTGCGGTCCTACGAGCAGTACTTC. This translates into CASSPVRSYEQYF.

The chain uses TRBV9 and TRBJ2-1; unclear D gene. CDR3 length equals 13 residues. Trimming took 0 bases from V and 5 from J, leaving 6 bases between them. Germline V gives CDR1 SGDLS, CDR2 YYNGEE. In nucleotides, the CDR3 is TGTGCCAGCAGCGTAGCCCCTCACAATGAGCAGTTCTTC. As protein: CASSVAPHNEQFF.

This sequence joins TRBV6-2 or TRBV6-3 and TRBJ2-7; TRBD2 might be the D (5 bases). In germline, CDR1 is MNHEY, CDR2 SVGEGT. The CDR3 is 14 amino acids. The V end lost 6 bases, the J end lost 2 bases, and 14 bases lay between the germline ends. CDR3 bases: TGTGCCAGCAGCCGAGGGTCAGGTCCCTACGAGCAGTACTTC. Its protein product is CASSRGSGPYEQYF.

This clone was seen only once. This chain uses TRBV13 with TRBJ2-1; the match to TRBD2 covers 7 bases. The junction had 12 bases not matched to a gene; V was cut back by 4 bases and J by 0 bases. Germline CDR1 PRHDT, CDR2 FYEKMQ (reference sequence). The CDR3 sequence is 18 residues long. The CDR3 DNA follows: TGTGCCAGCAGCTCCCCCGGGAGGCCGTCGAGCTCCTACAATGAGCAGTTCTTC. Amino acid sequence: CASSSPGRPSSSYNEQFF. The full variable domain, completed using reference TRBV13 and TRBJ2-1, is AAGVIQSPRHLIKEKRETATLKCYPIPRHDTVYWYQQGPGQDPQFLISFYEKMQSDKGSIPDRFSAQQFSDYHSELNMSSLELGDSALYFCASSSPGRPSSSYNEQFFGPGTRLTVL.

V gene TRBV11-3 combines with J gene TRBJ1-1, with 10 bases matching TRBD1. Germline V gene lookup returns CDR1 SGHNT and CDR2 YENEEA. The V segment lost 4 bases and the J segment 6 bases; nucleotides outside the gene matches: 11. The CDR3 has 16 residues. The CDR3 sequence: CASSSNTGQGVAEAFF. The CDR3 DNA reads TGTGCCAGCAGCTCGAATACCGGACAGGGGGTCGCTGAAGCTTTCTTT.

The chain uses TRBV7-2 and TRBJ2-5; 8 bases agree with TRBD2. The CDR3 loop spans 16 amino acids. V dropped 1 base and J dropped 5; count of bases not matched to a gene: 9. The germline V gene encodes CDR1 SGHTA and CDR2 FQGNSA. CDR3 residues: CASSLEGGTRWETQYF. The CDR3 DNA is TGTGCCAGCAGCTTAGAGGGGGGGACTAGGTGGGAGACCCAGTACTTC.

This chain links TRBV7-9 with TRBJ1-1; 9 bases are a match to TRBD1. Per the germline V gene, CDR1 is SEHNR and CDR2 is FQNEAQ (reference sequence). The CDR3 length is 16 residues. J lost 1 base, V lost 1 base, and 4 bases had no gene match. DNA of the CDR3: TGTGCCAGCAGCTTAGGAGCGGGACAGGGGAACACTGAAGCTTTCTTT. Amino acids: CASSLGAGQGNTEAFF. The full variable domain, completed using reference TRBV7-9 and TRBJ1-1, is DTGVSQNPRHKITKRGQNVTFRCDPISEHNRLYWYRQTLGQGPEFLTYFQNEAQLEKSRLLSDRFSAERPKGSFSTLEIQRTEQGDSAMYLCASSLGAGQGNTEAFFGQGTRLTVV.

The rearrangement joins TRBV5-4 to TRBJ1-1; D is perhaps TRBD1 (6 bases). The germline CDR1 and CDR2 sequences are SGHNT and YYREEE (reference sequence). V dropped 1 base and J dropped 6 bases, with 13 bases sitting between them. The length of the CDR3 is 14 residues. The CDR3 here is CASSLNRAGAEAFF. CDR3 sequence (DNA): TGTGCCAGCAGCTTGAACAGGGCGGGGGCTGAAGCTTTCTTT. Filled out from reference TRBV5-4 and TRBJ1-1, the complete variable domain reads ETGVTQSPTHLIKTRGQQVTLRCSSQSGHNTVSWYQQALGQGPQFIFQYYREEENGRGNFPPRFSGLQFPNYSSELNVNALELDDSALYLCASSLNRAGAEAFFGQGTRLTVV.

The CDR3, as DNA: TGTGCCACCAGTGATTTCGCGGGGGGGGTCTATGGCTACACCTTC. This encodes CATSDFAGGVYGYTF. The gene calls are TRBV24-1 and TRBJ1-2; tentative D call: TRBD1 (5 bases). This CDR3 comprises 15 residues. Germline CDR1 and CDR2: KGHDR and SFDVKD. The V end was cut by 1 base, the J end by 4 bases, with 12 bases between.

The chain joins TRBV15 to TRBJ1-5; D uncertain. The CDR3 spans 15 residues. Germline CDR1 LNHNV, CDR2 YYDKDF (reference sequence). V lost 2 bases and J 0 bases, leaving 8 bases between the germline ends. The CDR3 here is CATSRSGNSNQPQHF. CDR3 sequence (DNA): TGTGCCACCAGCAGATCCGGGAATAGCAATCAGCCCCAGCATTTT. Full variable domain (remainder filled in from reference TRBV15 and TRBJ1-5): DAMVIQNPRYQVTQFGKPVTLSCSQTLNHNVMYWYQQKSSQAPKLLFHYYDKDFNNEADTPDNFQSRRPNTSFCFLDIRSPGLGDTAMYLCATSRSGNSNQPQHFGDGTRLSIL.